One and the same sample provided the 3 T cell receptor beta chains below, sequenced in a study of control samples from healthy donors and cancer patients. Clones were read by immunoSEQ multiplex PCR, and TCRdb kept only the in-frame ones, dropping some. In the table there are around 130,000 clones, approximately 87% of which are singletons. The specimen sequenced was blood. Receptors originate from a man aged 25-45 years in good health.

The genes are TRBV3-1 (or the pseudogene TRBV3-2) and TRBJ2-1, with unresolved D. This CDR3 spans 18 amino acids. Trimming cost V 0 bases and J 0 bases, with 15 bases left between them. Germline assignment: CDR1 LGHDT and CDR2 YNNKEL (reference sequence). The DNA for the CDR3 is TGTGCCAGCAGCCAAGATTTAAGACTGGCTAGCTCCTACAATGAGCAGTTCTTC. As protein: CASSQDLRLASSYNEQFF.

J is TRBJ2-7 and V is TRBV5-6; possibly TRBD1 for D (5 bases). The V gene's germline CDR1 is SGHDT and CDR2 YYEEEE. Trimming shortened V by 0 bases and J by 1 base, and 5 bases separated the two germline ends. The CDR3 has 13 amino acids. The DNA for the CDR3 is TGTGCCAGCAGCTTGGGACAGTCCTACGAGCAGTACGTC. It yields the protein CASSLGQSYEQYV.

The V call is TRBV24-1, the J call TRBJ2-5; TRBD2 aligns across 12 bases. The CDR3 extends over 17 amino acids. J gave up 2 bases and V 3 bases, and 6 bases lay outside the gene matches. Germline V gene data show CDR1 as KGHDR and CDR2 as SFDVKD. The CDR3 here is CATSDSGLAGLQETQYF. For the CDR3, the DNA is TGTGCCACCAGTGATAGTGGACTAGCGGGGTTACAAGAGACCCAGTACTTC.